Below are 20 T cell receptor beta chains sequenced from a single sample in a study of T cell repertoires in cytomegalovirus infection (dated by TCRdb to the late 2010s). Their recognized antigens are unknown. In the paper's terms, the treatment or condition label means: in vitro stimulation with specific CMV peptide epitopes to enrich CMV-specific T cells. Instrument used: Illumina HiSeq 1500. The public reads were reprocessed in TCRdb via fastp at Q25 and MiXCR, keeping in-frame beta chains. Every distinct CDR3 protein forms one entry, paired with its most common genes and DNA. The sample table contains approximately 300,000 distinct CDR3 sequences; only one count was recorded for about 27% of them. The leading ten clones occupy 20% of the sample. The source was cultured PBMCs, collected from culture after CMV antigen stimulation. The receptors were sampled from a human donor in good health (CMV status not recorded). Some clones in this sample may be carry-over from other donors' samples.

To note about this clonotype: One junction end disagrees with the germline gene, perhaps due to a read error. The genes are TRBV9 and TRBJ1-2; 9 positions match TRBD1. CDR1 is SGDLS, CDR2 YYNGEE, per germline. This CDR3 contains 13 residues. CDR3 nucleotide sequence: TGTGCCAGCAGCCTCCGAGGGGACAGGGAGGAAACATTC. This encodes CASSLRGDREETF.

The chain carries TRBV19 and TRBJ1-1; 7 nucleotides line up with TRBD1. Germline lookup yields CDR1 LNHDA and CDR2 SQIVND (reference sequence). Unmatched junction bases numbered 7, after V lost 5 bases and J lost 4 bases. The CDR3 contains 14 residues. The CDR3 loop reads CASSSGQFGTEAFF. The CDR3 region has the DNA TGTGCCAGTAGTTCGGGACAGTTTGGCACTGAAGCTTTCTTT. The complete variable domain, with remaining parts taken from reference TRBV19 and TRBJ1-1, reads DGGITQSPKYLFRKEGQNVTLSCEQNLNHDAMYWYRQDPGQGLRLIYYSQIVNDFQKGDIAEGYSVSREKKESFPLTVTSAQKNPTAFYLCASSSGQFGTEAFFGQGTRLTVV.

This chain connects TRBV6-1 to TRBJ1-1, with D maybe TRBD1 (6 bases). Germline loops: CDR1 MNHNS, CDR2 SASEGT. V lost 8 bases and J lost 4, with 17 bases in between. This CDR3 region has 14 residues. In DNA, the CDR3 is TGTGCCAGCCCCTACAGGGTATCAGGCACTGAAGCTTTCTTT. This sequence encodes CASPYRVSGTEAFF.

This sequence joins TRBV19 and TRBJ2-1, with D perhaps matching TRBD2 (6 bases). CDR1 is LNHDA, CDR2 SQIVND, per germline (reference sequence). This CDR3 has 14 amino acids. Trimming cost V 6 bases and J 6 bases, with 15 bases left between them. CDR3 residues: CASRASRLVNEQFF. CDR3 coding DNA: TGTGCCAGTAGGGCATCCAGACTAGTCAATGAGCAGTTCTTC.

In the case of this clonotype: The missing conserved phenylalanine or tryptophan at the end of this CDR3 makes a read error likely. This sequence joins TRBV12-3 or TRBV12-4 and TRBJ2-3; D is uncertain. The CDR3 totals 11 residues. V was cut by 3 bases and J by 3 bases, with 1 base left in between. This CDR3 reads CASSFTDTQYY. CDR3 nucleotide sequence: TGTGCCAGCAGTTTTACAGATACGCAGTATTAT.

The chain carries TRBV12-3 or TRBV12-4 and TRBJ2-3; D remains unclear. The CDR3 covers 10 residues. The germline V and J ends were trimmed by 8 bases and 4 bases, with 4 bases remaining between them. Here the CDR3 DNA reads TGTGCCAGCCCGCCAGATACGCAGTATTTT. Its translation: CASPPDTQYF.

This clonotype was seen a few times. J is TRBJ2-7 and V is TRBV12-3 or TRBV12-4, with 7 bases aligning to TRBD1. The CDR3 runs to 16 residues. V lost 4 bases, J lost 2 bases, and 11 bases stayed unmatched. CDR3 amino acids: CASSSAAAGGPYEQYF. The CDR3, as DNA: TGTGCCAGCAGTTCCGCAGCGGCAGGGGGACCCTACGAGCAGTACTTC.

This clonotype was detected only a few times. The chain recombines TRBV7-9 with TRBJ1-3; D ambiguous. There are 15 residues in the CDR3. The V gene lost 1 base and the J gene lost 4 bases, with 11 bases spanning the gap. CDR1 is SEHNR, CDR2 FQNEAQ, per germline (reference sequence). Written as DNA, the CDR3 is TGTGCCAGCAGCTTAGTATTGGCGGACGGAAACACCATATATTTT. This encodes CASSLVLADGNTIYF.

The chain employs TRBV19 and TRBJ1-4, with 7 bases matching TRBD1. Trimming at V came to 7 bases and at J to 5 bases, leaving 7 bases not matched to a gene. The CDR3 totals 14 residues. The germline V gene has CDR1 LNHDA and CDR2 SQIVND (reference sequence). The CDR3 bases are TGTGCCAGTATATCGGCAGGGGGGAATGAAAAACTGTTTTTT. Translated: CASISAGGNEKLFF.

This clonotype was recorded a few times. V is TRBV7-6 and J is TRBJ2-7, with 8 bases aligning to TRBD2. The V and J ends lost 0 bases and 5 bases, in that order; junction bases with no gene match: 3. Germline CDR1 and CDR2: SGHVS and FNYEAQ. CDR3 length: 14 residues. The CDR3 loop reads CASSLAAGGNEQYF. DNA for the CDR3: TGTGCCAGCAGCTTAGCGGCGGGAGGAAACGAGCAGTACTTC.

This clonotype was observed many times. V and J are TRBV7-8 and TRBJ1-2, with TRBD1 matching 8 bases. This CDR3 region has 14 residues. V was pared by 2 bases and J by 6 bases, with 5 bases of the junction left unmatched. Germline V gene sequence: CDR1 SGHVS, CDR2 FQNEAQ. The CDR3 coding sequence is TGTGCCAGCAGCTTACTTCAGGGGGCGAATGGCTACACCTTC. Its protein product is CASSLLQGANGYTF.

In its sample, this clonotype was seen a few times. V and J are TRBV6-5 and TRBJ2-3; weak D call: TRBD1 (5 bases). CDR1 is MNHEY, CDR2 SVGAGI, per germline. V lost 7 bases to trimming and J lost 4 bases, with 15 bases between them. The CDR3 consists of 14 residues. In DNA form, the CDR3 reads TGTGCCAGCACTGGCGTAGGGGTCGCAGATACGCAGTATTTT. It translates to CASTGVGVADTQYF.

The V call is TRBV7-9, the J call TRBJ2-7; 8 bases map to TRBD1. Germline V gene data show CDR1 as SEHNR and CDR2 as FQNEAQ (reference sequence). CDR3 length: 14 residues. The ends lost 5 bases at V and 2 bases at J; junction bases unmatched: 5. The CDR3 spells CASSPQTGAYEQYF. The CDR3 DNA reads TGTGCCAGCAGCCCCCAGACAGGGGCCTACGAGCAGTACTTC.

This clonotype was seen a handful of times. The rearrangement links TRBV29-1 to TRBJ1-4, with a tentative D call TRBD1 (5 bases). The germline CDR1 and CDR2 sequences are SQVTM and ANQGSEA. The CDR3 extends over 15 amino acids. Trimming removed 4 bases at V and 5 bases at J, with 17 bases between. The DNA of the CDR3 is TGCAGCGTTGTGGGGCCGAACCCAGAGAATGAAAAACTGTTTTTT. Translation gives CSVVGPNPENEKLFF. Variable domain in full (rest from reference TRBV29-1 and TRBJ1-4): SAVISQKPSRDICQRGTSLTIQCQVDSQVTMMFWYRQQPGQSLTLIATANQGSEATYESGFVIDKFPISRPNLTFSTLTVSNMSPEDSSIYLCSVVGPNPENEKLFFGSGTQLSVL.

This chain uses TRBV6-8 with TRBJ1-6, with TRBD1 matching over 8 bases. The V gene end was trimmed by 6 bases and the J gene end by 10 bases; junction bases not matched to a gene: 11. Germline V gene lookup returns CDR1 MNHGY and CDR2 SAAAGT. The CDR3 is 15 residues long. In DNA, the CDR3 is TGTGCCAGCAGCCACGCTAGGGACAGGTTGTCACCCCTCCACTTT. Protein sequence: CASSHARDRLSPLHF.

V and J are TRBV11-3 and TRBJ2-5; 8 bases align to TRBD2. The V segment lost 8 bases and the J segment 5 bases; nucleotides outside the gene matches: 13. Germline V CDR1 and CDR2: SGHNT, YENEEA. There are 15 residues in the CDR3. The CDR3 is CASSLSRGGFETQYF. Written as DNA, the CDR3 is TGTGCCAGCTCTCTATCCCGGGGGGGATTTGAGACCCAGTACTTC. Full variable domain (rest looked up from reference TRBV11-3 and TRBJ2-5): EAGVVQSPRYKIIEKKQPVAFWCNPISGHNTLYWYLQNLGQGPELLIRYENEEAVDDSQLPKDRFSAERLKGVDSTLKIQPAELGDSAVYLCASSLSRGGFETQYFGPGTRLLVL.

This clonotype was detected ten times or more. This rearrangement joins TRBV7-8 to TRBJ2-1; D could derive from TRBD1 or TRBD2 (6 bases each). This CDR3 contains 16 residues. Trimming pared 5 bases from V and 8 bases from J, leaving 22 bases between. The V gene's germline CDR1 is SGHVS and CDR2 FQNEAQ. CDR3 DNA: TGTGCCAGCAGCGAACTCCGGGACCGGAGGGGGTATGAGCAGTTCTTC. The encoded protein is CASSELRDRRGYEQFF.

This clonotype was found a few times. The gene calls are TRBV6-2 or TRBV6-3 and TRBJ1-1; D possibly corresponds to TRBD1 (5 bases). In germline, CDR1 is MNHEY, CDR2 SVGEGT. The ends were cut back, 2 bases at V and 5 bases at J, with 12 bases in the middle. The CDR3 extends over 14 amino acids. The CDR3 DNA sequence: TGTGCCAGCAGTTACAGGGTCAGGGCAACTGAAGCTTTCTTT. This translates into CASSYRVRATEAFF.

This clonotype has just a few counts. The chain employs TRBV7-9 and TRBJ2-5; TRBD2 matches at 9 bases. CDR1 and CDR2 (germline): SEHNR, FQNEAQ (reference sequence). J was trimmed by 2 bases and V by 4 bases; bases with no gene match: 5. The CDR3 is 15 amino acids. The CDR3 reads CASSSTSGTQETQYF. The DNA of the CDR3 is TGTGCCAGCAGCTCGACTAGCGGCACGCAAGAGACCCAGTACTTC.

The J gene is TRBJ1-2, the V gene TRBV14; D not certain. Looked up from germline, CDR1 is SGHDN and CDR2 is FVKESK. CDR3 size: 16 residues. The V end lost 4 bases, the J end lost 2 bases, and 17 bases lay between the germline ends. CDR3 sequence: CASSPPSGRTNYGYTF. In DNA form, the CDR3 reads TGTGCCAGCAGCCCCCCGTCCGGACGAACAAACTATGGCTACACCTTC.